One sample yielded the 26 T cell receptor beta chains listed below, sequenced in a study of cytomegalovirus exposure and HLA in healthy donors. PCR involved 60 Vbeta and 13 Jbeta primers. TCRdb keeps only in-frame clones here, not all; method: immunoSEQ multiplex PCR. The sample holds approximately 210,000 clones; roughly 80% are singletons and the top ten take approximately 2%. The sample comprised PBMCs. The source is a woman aged 25-40 years in good health and CMV-seropositive.

This chain joins TRBV30 and TRBJ1-2; no clear D. Germline-derived CDR1 and CDR2 are GTSNPN and SVGIG (reference sequence). Trimming took 0 bases from V and 4 from J, leaving 12 bases between them. CDR3 length: 14 amino acids. As DNA, the CDR3 is TGTGCCTGGAGTGTTTCGGGGTACGGCTATGGCTACACCTTC. Protein product: CAWSVSGYGYGYTF.

The chain carries TRBV15 and TRBJ2-1, with 10 bases fitting TRBD2. The CDR3 has 14 residues. Losses at the gene ends were 2 bases for V and 10 bases for J; bases not matched to a gene: 5. CDR1 and CDR2 (germline): LNHNV, YYDKDF (reference sequence). CDR3 residues: CATSRLAGVWEQFF. For the CDR3, the DNA is TGTGCCACCAGCAGACTAGCGGGAGTGTGGGAGCAGTTCTTC.

The chain employs TRBV7-2 and TRBJ1-3, with TRBD1 matching over 7 bases. Per germline, CDR1 SGHTA and CDR2 FQGNSA. The CDR3 contains 16 residues. The junction had 12 bases not matched to a gene; V was cut back by 4 bases and J by 6 bases. The CDR3 DNA follows: TGTGCCAGCAGCTCCCCGGGGCGGGACAGATCAAACACCATATATTTT. Translating gives CASSSPGRDRSNTIYF.

The genes are TRBV30 and TRBJ1-2; TRBD1 is a possible D gene (6 bases). Germline V lookup: CDR1 GTSNPN, CDR2 SVGIG (reference sequence). This CDR3 is built from 16 residues. The V and J ends lost 4 bases and 6 bases respectively, with 24 bases between them. CDR3 protein: CAWTRPRGGRGDGYTF. CDR3 DNA: TGTGCCTGGACCAGACCTAGGGGGGGAAGAGGGGATGGCTACACCTTC.

The J gene is TRBJ2-7, the V gene TRBV4-3, with D perhaps TRBD1 (6 bases). Between the trimmed V and J ends, which lost 4 bases and 1 base, there was a span of 14 bases. CDR3 length: 15 residues. Germline V gene sequence: CDR1 LGHNA, CDR2 YSLEER. CDR3 coding DNA: TGCGCCAGCAGCCCCCAACAGGGAGAATCCTACGAGCAGTACTTC. Its protein product is CASSPQQGESYEQYF.

V and J are TRBV7-9 and TRBJ1-1; no definite D call. V was cut by 1 base and J by 4 bases, with 13 bases left in between. This CDR3 has 15 residues. Germline-derived CDR1 and CDR2 are SEHNR and FQNEAQ (reference sequence). CDR3 sequence reads: CASSLGWGSGTEAFF. CDR3 DNA: TGTGCCAGCAGCTTAGGTTGGGGAAGCGGCACTGAAGCTTTCTTT.

This chain uses TRBV7-2 with TRBJ2-5; perhaps TRBD2 as D (7 bases). The CDR3 is 16 amino acids. V dropped 1 base and J dropped 4 bases, with 16 bases sitting between them. Germline V CDR1 and CDR2: SGHTA, FQGNSA. In nucleotides, the CDR3 is TGTGCCAGCAGCTTAGGGGGCGGGGGCTCCCGAGAGACCCAGTACTTC. It is translated as CASSLGGGGSRETQYF.

This clone was detected only a few times. CDR3 nucleotides: TGTGCCAGCAGCTATGTTTGGACGGCGGGCACTGAAGCTTTCTTT. Protein sequence: CASSYVWTAGTEAFF. The chain has TRBV5-6 and TRBJ1-1; D unresolved. This CDR3 spans 15 amino acids. Trimming cost V 3 bases and J 4 bases, with 16 bases left between them. Germline values: CDR1 SGHDT, CDR2 YYEEEE. The full variable domain, rest sourced from reference TRBV5-6 and TRBJ1-1, is DAGVTQSPTHLIKTRGQQVTLRCSPKSGHDTVSWYQQALGQGPQFIFQYYEEEERQRGNFPDRFSGHQFPNYSSELNVNALLLGDSALYLCASSYVWTAGTEAFFGQGTRLTVV.

V usage is TRBV6-6 and J usage is TRBJ2-2; 8 bases agree with TRBD2. Germline values: CDR1 MNHNY, CDR2 SVGAGI (reference sequence). V lost 2 bases to trimming and J lost 0 bases; unmatched junction nucleotides: 2. This CDR3 comprises 16 residues. This CDR3 reads CASSYPGGPNTGELFF. In DNA, the CDR3 is TGTGCCAGCAGTTACCCGGGAGGGCCGAACACCGGGGAGCTGTTTTTT.

The gene calls are TRBV4-1 and TRBJ2-3; 10 bases fit TRBD2. The CDR3 covers 16 residues. Germline lookup yields CDR1 MGHRA and CDR2 YSYEKL. J gave up 11 bases and V 0 bases, and 11 bases lay outside the gene matches. The CDR3: CASSQDLGSGGYMQYF. The CDR3 DNA follows: TGCGCCAGCAGCCAAGATCTTGGTAGCGGGGGGTATATGCAGTATTTT.

The DNA of the CDR3 is TGTGCCAGCAGCCACAACCCCCGGGACAACTACGAGCAGTACTTC. Its protein product is CASSHNPRDNYEQYF. The chain is built from TRBV7-2 and TRBJ2-7; D is perhaps TRBD1 (6 bases). CDR3 length: 15 amino acids. Germline CDR1 reads SGHTA; CDR2 reads FQGNSA. V gave up 5 bases and J gave up 3 bases, with 17 bases separating them.

This rearrangement joins TRBV20-1 to TRBJ1-1; tentatively, D is TRBD1 (5 bases). The V gene lost 1 base and the J gene lost 7 bases, with 7 bases spanning the gap. Per germline, CDR1 DFQATT and CDR2 SNEGSKA (reference sequence). The CDR3 extends over 11 amino acids. The DNA for the CDR3 is TGCAGTGCTAGAGGGGGGGGTGAAGCTTTCTTT. It translates to CSARGGGEAFF.

The chain links TRBV7-3 to TRBJ2-7; 7 nucleotides agree with TRBD2. CDR1 SGHTA and CDR2 FQGTGA come from the germline V gene. CDR3 length equals 14 residues. The ends lost 4 bases at V and 2 bases at J; junction bases unmatched: 5. CDR3 residues: CASSSSSGAYEQYF. CDR3 in DNA: TGTGCCAGCAGCTCCTCTAGCGGTGCCTACGAGCAGTACTTC.

This clone has just a few counts. This chain uses TRBV27 with TRBJ2-3; 13 nucleotides match TRBD2. Trimming cost V 6 bases and J 5 bases; bases outside gene matches: 11. Germline-derived CDR1 and CDR2 are MNHEY and SMNVEV (reference sequence). The CDR3 sequence is 17 residues long. The DNA of the CDR3 is TGTGCCAGCAGACTCAGACTAGCGGGAGGCGGAGGAGATACGCAGTATTTT. Translation gives CASRLRLAGGGGDTQYF.

The chain has TRBV10-3 and TRBJ2-1; 10 bases match TRBD2. The germline V gene encodes CDR1 ENHRY and CDR2 SYGVKD. This CDR3 has 15 residues. J gave up 8 bases and V 6 bases, and 10 bases lay outside the gene matches. In DNA form, the CDR3 reads TGTGCCATCAGAAACAGCGGGGGGGCGTTATATGAGCAGTTCTTC. The encoded protein is CAIRNSGGALYEQFF.

This clone was detected once. The rearrangement links TRBV29-1 to TRBJ2-5; 8 bases map to TRBD1. The V gene's germline CDR1 is SQVTM and CDR2 ANQGSEA. V lost 7 bases to trimming and J lost 5 bases; unmatched junction nucleotides: 12. This CDR3 spans 14 amino acids. DNA for the CDR3: TGCAGCGCCGATCAGGGGGCGCACGGGGAGACCCAGTACTTC. It encodes CSADQGAHGETQYF.

The gene calls are TRBV18 and TRBJ1-4; a weak D match, TRBD1 (6 bases). This CDR3 has 16 amino acids. The germline V gene has CDR1 KGHSH and CDR2 LQKENI. V was trimmed by 2 bases and J by 4 bases, leaving 14 bases between them. The CDR3 protein is CASSPMRTALNEKLFF. DNA of the CDR3: TGTGCCAGCTCACCAATGCGGACAGCTCTTAATGAAAAACTGTTTTTT.

The chain is built from TRBV7-3 and TRBJ2-1; D unresolved. Germline V gene sequence: CDR1 SGHTA, CDR2 FQGTGA. Between the trimmed V and J ends, which lost 5 bases and 0 bases, there was a span of 8 bases. The CDR3 sequence is 14 residues long. In nucleotides, the CDR3 is TGTGCCAGCAGCCCCAGTCCCTCCTACAATGAGCAGTTCTTC. Amino acids: CASSPSPSYNEQFF.

V and J are TRBV7-9 and TRBJ1-6; perhaps TRBD1 as D (5 bases). Germline CDR1 is SEHNR and CDR2 is FQNEAQ (reference sequence). This CDR3 spans 15 amino acids. V lost 0 bases to trimming and J lost 9 bases, with 12 bases between them. The CDR3, as DNA: TGTGCCAGCAGCTTAGCCGCCCCAAGGGGTTCACCCCTCCACTTT. This gives the protein CASSLAAPRGSPLHF.

The CDR3 sequence: CASSPTGKNEQYF. The DNA of the CDR3 is TGTGCCAGCTCACCCACAGGGAAGAACGAGCAGTACTTC. The gene calls are TRBV18 and TRBJ2-7, with D possibly being TRBD1 (6 bases). This CDR3 is 13 amino acids long. Germline V gives CDR1 KGHSH, CDR2 LQKENI. V lost 3 bases and J lost 5, with 11 bases in between.

The rearrangement links TRBV23-1 to TRBJ2-5, with D unclear. TRBV23-1 is an ORF; its function is uncertain. V was pared by 6 bases and J by 1 base, with 21 bases between. The CDR3 length is 17 residues. CDR3 sequence: CASSRQSWADSQETQYF. The CDR3 DNA reads TGCGCCAGCAGCCGCCAATCCTGGGCAGATTCCCAAGAGACCCAGTACTTC.

The chain has TRBV6-1 and TRBJ1-3, with a possible D match to TRBD1 (6 bases). Trimming took 6 bases from V and 4 from J, leaving 13 bases between them. Germline V gene lookup returns CDR1 MNHNS and CDR2 SASEGT. CDR3 length: 14 residues. The CDR3: CASRPLGTGNTIYF. The CDR3 DNA follows: TGTGCCAGCAGACCCCTCGGGACAGGAAACACCATATATTTT.

With respect to this clone: The same CDR3 also results from other DNA sequences found in this sample. This chain links TRBV7-9 with TRBJ2-2; D is possibly TRBD2 (6 bases). Germline assignment: CDR1 SEHNR and CDR2 FQNEAQ (reference sequence). The CDR3 totals 15 residues. Deletions cut 1 base from V and 2 bases from J, with 8 bases between. CDR3 DNA sequence: TGTGCCAGCAGCTTAGTCGGGGGAAACACCGGGGAGCTGTTTTTT. This codes for CASSLVGGNTGELFF.

This clone has just a few counts. This sequence joins TRBV9 and TRBJ2-7, with 7 positions matching TRBD1. The CDR3 length is 14 residues. Trimming at V came to 3 bases and at J to 5 bases, leaving 8 bases not matched to a gene. Germline V gene data show CDR1 as SGDLS and CDR2 as YYNGEE. The CDR3 region has the DNA TGTGCCAGCAGCGAGACAGGGATTGTTGACGAGCAGTACTTC. It is translated as CASSETGIVDEQYF.

This clone was seen only a few times. J is TRBJ2-7 and V is TRBV7-3; no clear D gene. V lost 5 bases and J lost 6, with 17 bases in between. This CDR3 spans 14 amino acids. The germline V gene has CDR1 SGHTA and CDR2 FQGTGA. The chain's CDR3 is CASSQERLSGEQYF. The CDR3 coding sequence is TGTGCCAGCAGCCAAGAGAGACTTTCGGGCGAGCAGTACTTC.

The chain carries TRBV27 and TRBJ2-1, with 9 bases that match TRBD2. Germline trimming cut 5 bases from V and 4 bases from J; bases unmatched to any gene: 9. CDR1 MNHEY and CDR2 SMNVEV come from the germline V gene (reference sequence). CDR3 length: 16 residues. CDR3 nucleotides: TGTGCCAGCAGTCCCCTTGCAGCGGGGGGTTACAATGAGCAGTTCTTC. Translation: CASSPLAAGGYNEQFF.